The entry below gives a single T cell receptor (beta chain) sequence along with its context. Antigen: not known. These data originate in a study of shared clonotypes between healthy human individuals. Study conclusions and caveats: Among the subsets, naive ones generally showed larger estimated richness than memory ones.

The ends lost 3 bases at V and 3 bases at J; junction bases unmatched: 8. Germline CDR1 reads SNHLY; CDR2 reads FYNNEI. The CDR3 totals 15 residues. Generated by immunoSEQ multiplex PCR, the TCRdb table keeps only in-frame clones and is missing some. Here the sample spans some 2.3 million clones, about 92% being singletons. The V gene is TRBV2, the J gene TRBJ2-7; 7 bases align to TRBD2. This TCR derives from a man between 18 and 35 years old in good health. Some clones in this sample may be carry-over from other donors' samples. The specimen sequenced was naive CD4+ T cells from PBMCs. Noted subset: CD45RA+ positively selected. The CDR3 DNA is TGTGCCAGCAGTGAGGCTAGCGGAAATAACTACGAGCAGTACTTC. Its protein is CASSEASGNNYEQYF. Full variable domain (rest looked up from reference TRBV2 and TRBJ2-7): EPEVTQTPSHQVTQMGQEVILRCVPISNHLYFYWYRQILGQKVEFLVSFYNNEISEKSEIFDDQFSVERPDGSNFTLKIRSTKLEDSAMYFCASSEASGNNYEQYFGPGTRLTVT.